Sequencing of this T cell receptor beta chain was carried out in a study of cytomegalovirus exposure and HLA in healthy donors. The overall study: The 120 or so validation repertoires used the same platform as the roughly 670 first-cohort repertoires, a later analysis reported.

Remarks on this clone: The antigen remains undetermined.

The assay was immunoSEQ multiplex PCR, and TCRdb's table has in-frame clones only and misses some. The repertoire holds over 200,000 clones, with around 90% as singletons. The germline CDR1 and CDR2 sequences are SNHLY and FYNNEI. The CDR3 covers 15 residues. V lost 7 bases and J lost 4, with 19 bases in between. Study-wide results and caveats: Some public TCRs appeared in many individuals, while most sequences were rare. According to reports, the classifier identified cytomegalovirus status with high specificity and sensitivity.

The sample was PBMCs. This chain connects TRBV2 to TRBJ2-5; D might be TRBD1 (6 bases). This TCR was recovered from a woman aged 18-29 years in good health and CMV-seronegative. Written as DNA, the CDR3 is TGTGCCAGCAAACAGGGAATGCCCGTCCGAGAGACCCAGTACTTC. It is translated as CASKQGMPVRETQYF.